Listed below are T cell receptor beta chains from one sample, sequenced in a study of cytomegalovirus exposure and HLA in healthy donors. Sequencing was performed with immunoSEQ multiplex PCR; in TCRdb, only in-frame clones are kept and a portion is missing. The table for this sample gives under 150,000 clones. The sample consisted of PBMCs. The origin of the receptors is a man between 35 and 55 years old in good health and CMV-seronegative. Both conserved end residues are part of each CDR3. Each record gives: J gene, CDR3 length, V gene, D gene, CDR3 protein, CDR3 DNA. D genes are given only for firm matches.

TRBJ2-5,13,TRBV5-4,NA,CASSLGSGETQYF,TGTGCCAGCAGCTTGGGGTCCGGAGAGACCCAGTACTTC
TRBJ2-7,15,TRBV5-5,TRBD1,CASSLAPGTAYEQYF,TGTGCCAGCAGCTTGGCACCCGGGACAGCCTACGAGCAGTACTTC
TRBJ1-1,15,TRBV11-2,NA,CASSSADRRNTEAFF,TGTGCCAGCAGCTCCGCCGACAGGAGGAACACTGAAGCTTTCTTT
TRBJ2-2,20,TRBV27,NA,CASSFRLGALRNANTGELFF,TGTGCCAGCAGTTTTAGGTTAGGGGCCCTGCGAAACGCGAACACCGGGGAGCTGTTTTTT
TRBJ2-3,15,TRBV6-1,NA,CASSEVGGLPDTQYF,TGTGCCAGCAGTGAAGTGGGGGGGCTCCCAGATACGCAGTATTTT
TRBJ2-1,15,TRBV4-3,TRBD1,CASSLQGTSYNEQFF,TGCGCCAGCAGCCTACAGGGGACCTCCTACAATGAGCAGTTCTTC
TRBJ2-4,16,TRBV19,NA,CASSPTRSLAKNIQYF,TGTGCCAGTAGTCCAACACGATCCCTAGCCAAAAACATTCAGTACTTC
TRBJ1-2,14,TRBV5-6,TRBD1,CASRRTGGNYGYTF,TGTGCCAGCAGACGGACAGGGGGCAACTATGGCTACACCTTC
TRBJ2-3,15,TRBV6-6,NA,CASRYSSVGTDTQYF,TGTGCCAGCAGATACTCTAGTGTAGGCACAGATACGCAGTATTTT
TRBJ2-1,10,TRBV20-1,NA,CSGVSNEQFF,TGCAGTGGAGTCTCGAACGAGCAGTTCTTC
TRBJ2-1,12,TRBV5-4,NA,CASSLLDNEQFF,TGTGCCAGCAGCTTGTTAGACAATGAGCAGTTCTTC
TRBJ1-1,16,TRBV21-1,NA,CASSKGQGRGNTEAFF,TGTGCCAGCAGCAAGGGACAGGGGAGAGGGAACACTGAAGCTTTCTTT
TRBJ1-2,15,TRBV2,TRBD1,CASMRGGDRERGYTF,TGTGCCAGCATGAGGGGCGGCGACAGGGAGCGAGGCTACACCTTC
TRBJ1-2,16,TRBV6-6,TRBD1,CASSYAGQATNYGYTF,TGTGCCAGCAGTTACGCGGGACAGGCGACTAACTATGGCTACACCTTC
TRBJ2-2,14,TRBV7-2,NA,CASSLARNTGELFF,TGTGCCAGCAGCTTAGCGCGCAACACCGGGGAGCTGTTTTTT
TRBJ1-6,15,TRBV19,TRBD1,CASSAQTGGNSPLHF,TGTGCCAGTAGTGCCCAGACAGGGGGGAATTCACCCCTCCACTTT
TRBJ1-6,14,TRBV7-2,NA,CASSSGVANSPLHF,TGTGCCAGCAGCTCGGGGGTAGCTAATTCACCCCTCCACTTT
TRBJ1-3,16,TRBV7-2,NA,CASSQRTGGSGNTIYF,TGTGCCAGCAGCCAGAGAACAGGTGGCTCTGGAAACACCATATATTTT
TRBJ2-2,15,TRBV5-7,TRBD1,CASNPGQDHTGELFF,TGTGCCAGCAATCCCGGACAGGACCACACCGGGGAGCTGTTTTTT
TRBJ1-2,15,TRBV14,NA,CASSQEGRANYGYTF,TGTGCCAGCAGCCAAGAAGGCAGGGCTAACTATGGCTACACCTTC
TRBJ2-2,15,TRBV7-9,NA,CASTPRIGGTGELFF,TGTGCCAGCACCCCGAGAATAGGGGGAACCGGGGAGCTGTTTTTT
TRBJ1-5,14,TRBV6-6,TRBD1,CASRQGFSNQPQHF,TGTGCCAGCAGACAGGGGTTTAGCAATCAGCCCCAGCATTTT
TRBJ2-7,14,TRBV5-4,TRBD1,CASSLKGTANEQYF,TGTGCCAGCAGCTTGAAGGGGACAGCAAACGAGCAGTACTTC
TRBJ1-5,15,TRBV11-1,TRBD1,CASSQGGGNNQPQHF,TGTGCCAGCAGCCAGGGGGGCGGGAACAATCAGCCCCAGCATTTT
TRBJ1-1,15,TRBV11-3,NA,CASSPGLVSGTEAFF,TGTGCCAGCAGCCCCGGACTCGTGAGTGGGACTGAAGCTTTCTTT
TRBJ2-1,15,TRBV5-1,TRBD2,CASRPGTSGVNEQFF,TGCGCCAGTAGACCCGGGACTAGCGGGGTCAATGAGCAGTTCTTC
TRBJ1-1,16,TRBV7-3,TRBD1,CASSQGGDRVYTEAFF,TGTGCCAGCAGCCAGGGGGGGGACAGGGTGTACACTGAAGCTTTCTTT
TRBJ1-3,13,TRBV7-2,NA,CASSLLYGNTIYF,TGTGCCAGCAGCTTGCTATATGGAAACACCATATATTTT
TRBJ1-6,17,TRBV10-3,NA,CAIRDPGRGGLNSPLHF,TGTGCCATCCGGGATCCGGGCCGAGGAGGTTTAAATTCACCCCTCCACTTT
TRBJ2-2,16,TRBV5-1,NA,CASGQKPQGGTGELFF,TGCGCCAGCGGCCAAAAACCCCAAGGAGGCACCGGGGAGCTGTTTTTT
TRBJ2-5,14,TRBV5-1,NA,CASKTGDPGETQYF,TGCGCCAGCAAGACAGGCGATCCGGGGGAGACCCAGTACTTC
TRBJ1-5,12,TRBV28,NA,CASTTQDQPQHF,TGTGCCAGCACGACGCAGGATCAGCCCCAGCATTTT
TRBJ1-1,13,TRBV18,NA,CASSPGRGTEAFF,TGTGCCAGCTCACCAGGTAGAGGCACTGAAGCTTTCTTT
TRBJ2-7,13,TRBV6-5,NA,CASSRRGDYEQYF,TGTGCCAGCAGTCGTAGGGGTGACTACGAGCAGTACTTC
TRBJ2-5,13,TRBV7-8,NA,CASSPDRLGTQYF,TGTGCCAGCAGTCCCGACAGGTTGGGGACCCAGTACTTC
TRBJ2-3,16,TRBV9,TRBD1,CASSVRGDRGADTQYF,TGTGCCAGCAGCGTTAGAGGGGACAGGGGCGCAGATACGCAGTATTTT
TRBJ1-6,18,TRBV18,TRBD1,CASSRIFSDRKYNSPLHF,TGTGCCAGCTCACGAATCTTCTCGGACAGGAAATATAATTCACCCCTCCACTTT
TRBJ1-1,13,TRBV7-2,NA,CASSSVVGSEAFF,TGTGCCAGCAGCTCGGTCGTGGGCAGTGAAGCTTTCTTT
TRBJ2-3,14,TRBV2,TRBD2,CASSVAGGTDTQYF,TGTGCCAGCAGCGTAGCGGGGGGCACAGATACGCAGTATTTT
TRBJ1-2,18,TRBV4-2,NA,CASSQETASSVFGDGYTF,TGTGCCAGCAGCCAAGAGACAGCGTCGAGCGTTTTCGGCGATGGCTACACCTTC
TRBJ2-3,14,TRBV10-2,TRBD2,CASVQAGSTDTQYF,TGCGCCAGCGTTCAAGCGGGAAGCACAGATACGCAGTATTTT
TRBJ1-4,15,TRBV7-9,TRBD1,CASSTGGWTNEKLFF,TGTGCCAGCAGCACAGGGGGGTGGACTAATGAAAAACTGTTTTTT
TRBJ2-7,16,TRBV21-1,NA,CASSYSTGKGTYEQYF,TGTGCCAGCAGCTATAGTACAGGGAAGGGAACCTACGAGCAGTACTTC
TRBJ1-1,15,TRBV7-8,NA,CASSPINSQNTEAFF,TGTGCCAGCAGCCCCATTAACAGCCAGAACACTGAAGCTTTCTTT
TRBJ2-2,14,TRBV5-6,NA,CASSLGSHTGELFF,TGTGCCAGCAGCCTCGGTAGTCACACCGGGGAGCTGTTTTTT
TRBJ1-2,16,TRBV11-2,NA,CASSLDPPGMSYGYTF,TGTGCCAGCAGCTTAGATCCACCAGGGATGTCCTATGGCTACACCTTC
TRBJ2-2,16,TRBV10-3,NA,CAIGETRSGNTGELFF,TGTGCCATCGGGGAAACTAGGTCTGGGAACACCGGGGAGCTGTTTTTT
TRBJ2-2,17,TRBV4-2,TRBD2,CASSRNLAGGLGGELFF,TGTGCCAGCAGCCGAAACCTAGCGGGGGGGCTAGGCGGGGAGCTGTTTTTT
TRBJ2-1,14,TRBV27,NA,CASSLSPLYNEQFF,TGTGCCAGCAGTTTATCCCCCCTATACAATGAGCAGTTCTTC
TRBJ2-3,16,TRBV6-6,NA,CASSPGLLSGPDTQYF,TGTGCCAGCAGTCCCGGACTTCTTTCGGGCCCAGATACGCAGTATTTT
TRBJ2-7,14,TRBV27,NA,CASSSARDSYEQYF,TGTGCCAGCAGCTCCGCCAGGGATTCCTACGAGCAGTACTTC
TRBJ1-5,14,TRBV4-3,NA,CASSLDSYNQPQHF,TGCGCCAGCAGCCTGGACAGCTACAATCAGCCCCAGCATTTT
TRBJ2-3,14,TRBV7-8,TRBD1,CASSNRQGADTQYF,TGTGCCAGCAGCAACCGACAGGGGGCAGATACGCAGTATTTT
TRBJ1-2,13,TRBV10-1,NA,CASSEDSCYGYTF,TGCGCCAGCAGTGAAGACAGTTGCTATGGCTACACCTTC
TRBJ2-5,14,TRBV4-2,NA,CASSRFQGSETQYF,TGTGCCAGCAGCCGCTTCCAGGGTTCCGAGACCCAGTACTTC